This T cell receptor beta chain originates from a study of blood T cell repertoires in COVID-19. Study as a whole: T cells, B-cell-depleted T cells, or PBMCs provided the cDNA or gDNA that served as material.

Worth noting for this clone: Other nucleotide sequences in the sample specify the same CDR3.

Measured with immunoSEQ multiplex PCR; TCRdb has only the in-frame clones, and not every one. The data hold 150,000 to 200,000 clones, with 70% to 90% observed a single time. From germline, CDR1 is MDHEN and CDR2 SYDVKM. Deletions cut 5 bases from V and 0 bases from J, with 14 bases between. This CDR3 is built from 16 residues. The J gene is TRBJ2-1, the V gene TRBV28, with D perhaps matching TRBD2 (7 bases). Sequenced material: peripheral blood. This receptor was obtained from a human donor in a cohort sampled during active COVID-19. CDR3 protein: CASSPRGGSSYNEQFF. The CDR3, as DNA: TGTGCCAGCAGTCCCAGGGGCGGGAGCTCCTACAATGAGCAGTTCTTC.